This is a list of T cell receptor beta chains from one sample in a study of brain T cells in children with intractable seizures. Repertoires were generated with immunoSEQ multiplex PCR, while TCRdb's copy carries only in-frame clones and drops some. The sample records about 80,000 clones, about 90% being singletons. The sample here was peripheral blood, taken at surgery. Source of these receptors: a girl aged 2-10 years with Rasmussen encephalitis and intractable seizures. CDR3s leave out the opening cysteine and the closing phenylalanine or tryptophan. The D gene is left open where the match is weak.

D,V,J,CDR3
-,TRBV5-1,TRBJ1-2,ASSQAGSNYGYT
-,TRBV4-1,TRBJ1-4,ASSQGSRVMEKLF
-,TRBV7-3,TRBJ2-2,ASSPQGQANTGELF
-,TRBV5-1,TRBJ2-3,ASSYRTSTDTQY
TRBD2,TRBV20-1,TRBJ2-3,SASPLASGGTDTQY
-,TRBV4-1,TRBJ2-7,ASSQSSTAYEQY
TRBD1,TRBV6-5,TRBJ1-1,ASATGGWNTEAF
-,TRBV20-1,TRBJ1-1,SASVGRSNTEAF
TRBD1,TRBV11-2,TRBJ2-1,ASSLWEPRQGRRYNEQF
-,TRBV7-2,TRBJ2-1,ASSPARGRSYNEQF
TRBD2,TRBV5-6,TRBJ2-2,ASSLRAGGSTGELF
TRBD1,TRBV4-1,TRBJ1-2,ASSQTGDSNYGYT
TRBD1,TRBV7-2,TRBJ2-5,ASSSWTGQETQY
TRBD2,TRBV2,TRBJ2-3,ASSFLAGGFFSTDTQY
TRBD1,TRBV29-1,TRBJ2-7,SVERTGREQY
-,TRBV14,TRBJ1-2,ASSQEGWDGYT
TRBD1,TRBV15,TRBJ2-4,ATSREGEGQGFKNIQY
-,TRBV11-2,TRBJ1-2,ASSLGSLQPANT
-,TRBV3-1/TRBV3-2,TRBJ1-6,ASSQLGRNPLESPLH
-,TRBV11-2,TRBJ2-3,ASSPRGSPSADTQY
TRBD2,TRBV30,TRBJ2-7,AGNSGSYEQY
-,TRBV14,TRBJ2-1,ASSQDRSEQF
-,TRBV27,TRBJ2-1,ASSPGTRGGNEQF
-,TRBV21-1,TRBJ1-6,ASSKGDRTPVWNSPLH
-,TRBV29-1,TRBJ1-5,SVAVRDQPQH
TRBD1,TRBV14,TRBJ1-6,ASSRGQGGAYNSPLH
-,TRBV12-3/TRBV12-4,TRBJ2-3,ASSLRGADTQY
TRBD2,TRBV5-1,TRBJ2-5,ASSPGLAGGGETQY
-,TRBV12-3/TRBV12-4,TRBJ1-1,ASSQGGNTEAF